This TCR beta chain derives from a study of shared clonotypes between healthy human individuals. When replicate PCRs were run on sorted subsets, they used about 200 ng DNA, roughly 30,000 T cell genomes. Produced via immunoSEQ multiplex PCR; TCRdb's table is partial and in-frame only. The sample holds 2 million or so clones; roughly 94% are singletons and the top ten take 0.1% to 0.15%. CDR3 length equals 13 residues. Trimming cost V 8 bases and J 4 bases, with 14 bases left between them. From germline, CDR1 is MNHEY and CDR2 SVGAGI. The sequenced sample consisted of naive CD4+ T cells sorted from blood. Subset specified: CD45RA+ positively selected. The J gene is TRBJ1-1, the V gene TRBV6-5; the D gene is possibly TRBD1 (6 bases). The sequence was collected from a man aged 18 to 30 in good health. The DNA for the CDR3 is TGTGCCAGCTACCGGGACATTCGCACTGAAGCTTTCTTT. This gives the protein CASYRDIRTEAFF.